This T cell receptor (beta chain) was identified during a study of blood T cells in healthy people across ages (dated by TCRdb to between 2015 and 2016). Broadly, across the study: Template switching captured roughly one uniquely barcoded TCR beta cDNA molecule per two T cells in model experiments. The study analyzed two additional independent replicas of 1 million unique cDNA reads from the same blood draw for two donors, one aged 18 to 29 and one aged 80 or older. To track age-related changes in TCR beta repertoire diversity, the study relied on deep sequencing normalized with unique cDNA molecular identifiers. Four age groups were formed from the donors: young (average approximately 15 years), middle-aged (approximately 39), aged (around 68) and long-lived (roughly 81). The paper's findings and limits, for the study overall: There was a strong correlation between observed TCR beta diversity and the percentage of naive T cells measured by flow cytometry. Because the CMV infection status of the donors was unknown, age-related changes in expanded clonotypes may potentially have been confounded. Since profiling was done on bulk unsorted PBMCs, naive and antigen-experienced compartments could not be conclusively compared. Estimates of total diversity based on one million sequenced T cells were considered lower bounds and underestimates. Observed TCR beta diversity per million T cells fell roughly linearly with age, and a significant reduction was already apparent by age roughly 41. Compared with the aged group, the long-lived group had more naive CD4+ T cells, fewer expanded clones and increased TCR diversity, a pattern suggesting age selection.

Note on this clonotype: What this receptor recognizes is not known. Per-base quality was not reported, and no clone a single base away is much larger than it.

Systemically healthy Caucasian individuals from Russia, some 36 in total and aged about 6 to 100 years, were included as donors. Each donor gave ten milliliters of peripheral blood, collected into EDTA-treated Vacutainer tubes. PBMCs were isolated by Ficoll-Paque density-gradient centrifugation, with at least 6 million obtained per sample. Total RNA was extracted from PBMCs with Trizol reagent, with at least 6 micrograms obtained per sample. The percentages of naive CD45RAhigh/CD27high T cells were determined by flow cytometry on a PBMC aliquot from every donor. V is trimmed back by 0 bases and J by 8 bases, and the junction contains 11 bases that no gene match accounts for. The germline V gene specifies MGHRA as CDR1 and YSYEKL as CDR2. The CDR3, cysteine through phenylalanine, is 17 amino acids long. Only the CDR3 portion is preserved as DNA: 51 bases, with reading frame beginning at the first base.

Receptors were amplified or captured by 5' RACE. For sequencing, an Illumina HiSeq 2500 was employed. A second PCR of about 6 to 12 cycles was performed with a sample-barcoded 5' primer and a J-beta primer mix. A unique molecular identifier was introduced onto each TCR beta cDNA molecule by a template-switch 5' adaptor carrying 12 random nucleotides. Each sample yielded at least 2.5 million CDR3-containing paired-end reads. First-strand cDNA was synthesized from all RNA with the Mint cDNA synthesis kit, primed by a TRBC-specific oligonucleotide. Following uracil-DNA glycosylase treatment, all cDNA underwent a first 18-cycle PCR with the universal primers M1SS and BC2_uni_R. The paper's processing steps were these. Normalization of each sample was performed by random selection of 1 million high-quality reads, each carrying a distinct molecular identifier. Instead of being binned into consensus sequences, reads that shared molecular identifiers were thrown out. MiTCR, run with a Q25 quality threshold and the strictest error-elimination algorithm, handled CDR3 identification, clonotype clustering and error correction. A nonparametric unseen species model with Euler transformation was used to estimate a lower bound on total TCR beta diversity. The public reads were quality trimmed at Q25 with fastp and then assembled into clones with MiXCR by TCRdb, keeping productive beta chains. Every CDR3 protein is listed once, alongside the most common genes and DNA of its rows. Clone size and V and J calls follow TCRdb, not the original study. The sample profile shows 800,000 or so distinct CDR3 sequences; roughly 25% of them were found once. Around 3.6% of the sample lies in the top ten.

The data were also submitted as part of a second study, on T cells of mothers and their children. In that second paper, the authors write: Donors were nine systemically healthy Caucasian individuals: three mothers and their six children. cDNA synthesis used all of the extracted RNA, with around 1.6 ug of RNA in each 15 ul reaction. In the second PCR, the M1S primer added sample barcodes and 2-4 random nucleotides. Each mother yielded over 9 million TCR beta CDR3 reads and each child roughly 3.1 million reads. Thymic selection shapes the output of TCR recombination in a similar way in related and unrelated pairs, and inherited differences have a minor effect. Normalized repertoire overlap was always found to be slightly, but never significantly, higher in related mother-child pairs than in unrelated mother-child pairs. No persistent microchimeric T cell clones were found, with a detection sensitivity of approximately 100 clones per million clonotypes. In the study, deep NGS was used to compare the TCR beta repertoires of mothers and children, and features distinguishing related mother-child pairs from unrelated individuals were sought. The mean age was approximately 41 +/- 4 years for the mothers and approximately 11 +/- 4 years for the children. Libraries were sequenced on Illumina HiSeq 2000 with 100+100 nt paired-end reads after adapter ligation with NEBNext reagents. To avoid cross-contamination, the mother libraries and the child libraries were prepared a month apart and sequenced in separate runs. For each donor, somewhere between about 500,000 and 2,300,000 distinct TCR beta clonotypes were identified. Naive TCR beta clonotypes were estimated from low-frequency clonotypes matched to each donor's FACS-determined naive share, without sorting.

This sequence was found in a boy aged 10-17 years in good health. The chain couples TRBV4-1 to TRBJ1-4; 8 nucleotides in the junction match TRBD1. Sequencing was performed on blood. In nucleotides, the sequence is TGCGCCAGCAGCCAAGACGGGACAGGCCTAGGCGGGGAAAAACTGTTTTTT. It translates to CASSQDGTGLGGEKLFF.